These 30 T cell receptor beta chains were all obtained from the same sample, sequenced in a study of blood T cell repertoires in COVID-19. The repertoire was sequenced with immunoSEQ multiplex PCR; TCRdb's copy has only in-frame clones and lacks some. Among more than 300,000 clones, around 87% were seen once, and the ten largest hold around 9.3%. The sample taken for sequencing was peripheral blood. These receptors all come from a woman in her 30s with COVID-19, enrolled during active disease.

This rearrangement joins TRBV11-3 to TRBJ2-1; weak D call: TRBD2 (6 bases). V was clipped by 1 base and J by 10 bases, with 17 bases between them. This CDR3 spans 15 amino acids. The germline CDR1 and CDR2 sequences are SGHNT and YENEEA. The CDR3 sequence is CASSLGLGGAGEQFF. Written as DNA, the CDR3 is TGTGCCAGCAGCTTAGGGCTGGGCGGGGCCGGAGAGCAGTTCTTC.

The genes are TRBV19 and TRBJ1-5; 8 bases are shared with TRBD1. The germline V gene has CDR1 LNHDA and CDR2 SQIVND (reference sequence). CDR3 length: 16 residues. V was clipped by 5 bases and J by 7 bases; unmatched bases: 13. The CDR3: CASSPTGTGDLQPQHF. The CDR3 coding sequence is TGTGCCAGTAGTCCTACCGGGACAGGTGATCTACAGCCCCAGCATTTT. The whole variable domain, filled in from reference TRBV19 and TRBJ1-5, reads DGGITQSPKYLFRKEGQNVTLSCEQNLNHDAMYWYRQDPGQGLRLIYYSQIVNDFQKGDIAEGYSVSREKKESFPLTVTSAQKNPTAFYLCASSPTGTGDLQPQHFGDGTRLSIL.

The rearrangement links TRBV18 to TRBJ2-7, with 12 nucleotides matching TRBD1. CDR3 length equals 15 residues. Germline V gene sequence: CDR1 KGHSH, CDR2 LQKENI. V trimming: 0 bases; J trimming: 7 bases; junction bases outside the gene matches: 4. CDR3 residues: CASSPPGQGAWEQYF. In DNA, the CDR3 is TGTGCCAGCTCACCACCGGGACAGGGGGCCTGGGAGCAGTACTTC.

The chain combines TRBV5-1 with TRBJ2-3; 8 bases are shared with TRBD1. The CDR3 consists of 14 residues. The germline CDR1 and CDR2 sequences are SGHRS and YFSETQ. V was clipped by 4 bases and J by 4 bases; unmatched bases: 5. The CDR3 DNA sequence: TGCGCCAGCAGCACCTCAGGGGGCCCAGATACGCAGTATTTT. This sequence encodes CASSTSGGPDTQYF. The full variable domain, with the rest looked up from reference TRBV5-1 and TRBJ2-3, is KAGVTQTPRYLIKTRGQQVTLSCSPISGHRSVSWYQQTPGQGLQFLFEYFSETQRNKGNFPGRFSGRQFSNSRSEMNVSTLELGDSALYLCASSTSGGPDTQYFGPGTRLTVL.

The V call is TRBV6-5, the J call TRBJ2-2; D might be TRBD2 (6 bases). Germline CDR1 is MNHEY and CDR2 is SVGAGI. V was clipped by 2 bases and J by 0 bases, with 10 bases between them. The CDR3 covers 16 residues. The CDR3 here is CASSYRRGTNTGELFF. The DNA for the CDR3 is TGTGCCAGCAGTTACCGGCGGGGAACGAACACCGGGGAGCTGTTTTTT.

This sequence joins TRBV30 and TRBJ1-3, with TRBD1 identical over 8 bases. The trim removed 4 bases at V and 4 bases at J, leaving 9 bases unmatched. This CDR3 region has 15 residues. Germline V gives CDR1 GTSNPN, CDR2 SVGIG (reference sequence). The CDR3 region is CAWTEGQAAGNTIYF. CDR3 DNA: TGTGCCTGGACCGAGGGACAGGCGGCGGGAAACACCATATATTTT. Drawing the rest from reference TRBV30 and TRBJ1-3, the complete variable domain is SQTIHQWPATLVQPVGSPLSLECTVEGTSNPNLYWYRQAAGRGLQLLFYSVGIGQISSEVPQNLSASRPQDRQFILSSKKLLLSDSGFYLCAWTEGQAAGNTIYFGEGSWLTVV.

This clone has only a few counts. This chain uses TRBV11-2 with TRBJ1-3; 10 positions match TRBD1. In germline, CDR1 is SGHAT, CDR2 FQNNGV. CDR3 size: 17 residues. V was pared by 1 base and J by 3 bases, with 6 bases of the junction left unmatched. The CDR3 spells CASSLGPGQGSGNTIYF. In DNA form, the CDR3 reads TGTGCCAGCAGCTTAGGCCCGGGACAGGGGAGTGGAAACACCATATATTTT.

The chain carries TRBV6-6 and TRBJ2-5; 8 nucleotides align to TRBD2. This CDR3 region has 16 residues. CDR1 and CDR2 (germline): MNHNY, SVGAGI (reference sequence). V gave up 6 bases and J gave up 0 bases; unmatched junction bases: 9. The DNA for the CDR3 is TGTGCCAGCAGGGCTAGAGTAGCGGGGTACCAAGAGACCCAGTACTTC. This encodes CASRARVAGYQETQYF.

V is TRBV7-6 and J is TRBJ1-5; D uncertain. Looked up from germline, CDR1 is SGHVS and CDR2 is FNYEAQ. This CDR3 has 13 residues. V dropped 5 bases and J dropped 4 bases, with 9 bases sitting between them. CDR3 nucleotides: TGTGCCAGCAGCGCCACTGTGAATCAGCCCCAGCATTTT. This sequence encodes CASSATVNQPQHF.

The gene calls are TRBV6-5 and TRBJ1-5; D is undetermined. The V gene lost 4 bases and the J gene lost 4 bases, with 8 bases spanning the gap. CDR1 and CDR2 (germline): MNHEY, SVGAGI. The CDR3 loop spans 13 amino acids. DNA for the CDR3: TGTGCCAGCAGTTCCGAGAAGAATCAGCCCCAGCATTTT. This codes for CASSSEKNQPQHF.

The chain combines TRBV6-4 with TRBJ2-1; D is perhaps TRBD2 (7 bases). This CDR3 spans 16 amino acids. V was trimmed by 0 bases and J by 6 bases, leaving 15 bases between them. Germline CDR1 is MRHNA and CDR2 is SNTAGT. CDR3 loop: CASSDSEGEGSNEQFF. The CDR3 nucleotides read TGTGCCAGCAGTGACTCCGAGGGGGAGGGCTCCAATGAGCAGTTCTTC.

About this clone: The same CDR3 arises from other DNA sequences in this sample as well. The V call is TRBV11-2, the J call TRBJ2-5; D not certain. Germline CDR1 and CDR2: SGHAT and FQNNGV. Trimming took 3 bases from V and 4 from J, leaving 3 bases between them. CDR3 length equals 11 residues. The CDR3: CASSLRETQYF. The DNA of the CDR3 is TGTGCCAGCAGCTTGAGAGAGACCCAGTACTTC.

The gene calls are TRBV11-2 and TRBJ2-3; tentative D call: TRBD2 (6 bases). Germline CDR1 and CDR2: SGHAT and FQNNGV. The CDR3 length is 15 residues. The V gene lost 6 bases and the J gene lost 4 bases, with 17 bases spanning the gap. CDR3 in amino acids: CASSFNILAADTQYF. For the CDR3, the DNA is TGTGCCAGCAGTTTTAATATACTAGCTGCAGATACGCAGTATTTT.

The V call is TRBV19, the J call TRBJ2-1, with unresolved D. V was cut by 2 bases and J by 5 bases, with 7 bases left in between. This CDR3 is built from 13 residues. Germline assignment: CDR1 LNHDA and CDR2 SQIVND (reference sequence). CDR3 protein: CASSIWADNEQFF. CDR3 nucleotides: TGTGCCAGTAGTATATGGGCCGACAATGAGCAGTTCTTC.

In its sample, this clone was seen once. This CDR3 is CASSTAGGHEQYF. The CDR3 DNA reads as TGTGCCAGCTCGACTGCGGGCGGCCACGAGCAGTACTTC. The chain combines TRBV3-1 (or the pseudogene TRBV3-2) with TRBJ2-7; TRBD2 is a possible D gene (5 bases). Germline V gene data show CDR1 as LGHDT and CDR2 as YNNKEL (reference sequence). This CDR3 spans 13 amino acids. Trimming shortened V by 8 bases and J by 5 bases, and 16 bases separated the two germline ends.

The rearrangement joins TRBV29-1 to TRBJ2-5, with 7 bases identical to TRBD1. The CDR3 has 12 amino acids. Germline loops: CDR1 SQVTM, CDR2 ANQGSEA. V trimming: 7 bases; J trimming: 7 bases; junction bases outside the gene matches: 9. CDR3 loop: CSALTGSGTQYF. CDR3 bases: TGCAGCGCCCTGACAGGGTCAGGGACCCAGTACTTC.

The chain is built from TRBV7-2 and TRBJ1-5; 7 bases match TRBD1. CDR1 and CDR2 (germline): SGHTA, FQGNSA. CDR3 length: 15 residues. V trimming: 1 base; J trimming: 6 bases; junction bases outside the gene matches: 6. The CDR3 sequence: CASSLVAGGGQPQHF. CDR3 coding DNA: TGTGCCAGCAGCTTAGTGGCAGGGGGTGGTCAGCCCCAGCATTTT.

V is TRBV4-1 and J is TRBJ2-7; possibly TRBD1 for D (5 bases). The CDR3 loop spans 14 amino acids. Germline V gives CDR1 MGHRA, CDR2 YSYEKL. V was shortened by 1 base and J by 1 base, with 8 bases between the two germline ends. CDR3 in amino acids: CASSQVKGSYEQYF. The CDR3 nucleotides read TGCGCCAGCAGCCAAGTGAAGGGGTCCTACGAGCAGTACTTC.

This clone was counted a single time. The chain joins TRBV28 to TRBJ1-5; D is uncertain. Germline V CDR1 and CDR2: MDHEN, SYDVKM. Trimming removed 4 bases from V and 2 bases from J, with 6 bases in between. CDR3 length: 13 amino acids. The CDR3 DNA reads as TGTGCCAGCAGTTCTTCAGGCAATCAGCCCCAGCATTTT. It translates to CASSSSGNQPQHF.

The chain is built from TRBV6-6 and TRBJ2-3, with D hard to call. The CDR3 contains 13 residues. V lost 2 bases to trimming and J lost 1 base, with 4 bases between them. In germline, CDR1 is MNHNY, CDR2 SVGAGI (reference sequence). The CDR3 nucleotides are TGTGCCAGCAGTTACCCCGGCACAGATACGCAGTATTTT. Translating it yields CASSYPGTDTQYF.

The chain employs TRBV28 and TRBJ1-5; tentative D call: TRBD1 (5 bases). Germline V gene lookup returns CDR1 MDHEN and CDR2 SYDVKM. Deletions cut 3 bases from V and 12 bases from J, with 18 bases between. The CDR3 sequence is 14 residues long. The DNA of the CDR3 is TGTGCCAGCAGTTTCTACTACCAGGGCAGGTACCAGCATTTT. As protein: CASSFYYQGRYQHF.

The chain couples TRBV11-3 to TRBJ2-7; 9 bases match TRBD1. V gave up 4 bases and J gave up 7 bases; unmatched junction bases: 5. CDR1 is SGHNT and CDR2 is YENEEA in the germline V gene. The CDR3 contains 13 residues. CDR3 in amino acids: CASSSTGGQEQYF. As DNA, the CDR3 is TGTGCCAGCAGCTCTACAGGGGGCCAGGAGCAGTACTTC.

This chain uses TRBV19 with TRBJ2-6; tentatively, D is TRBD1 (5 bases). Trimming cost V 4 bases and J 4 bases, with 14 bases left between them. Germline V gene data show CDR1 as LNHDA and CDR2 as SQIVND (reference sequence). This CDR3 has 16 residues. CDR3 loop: CASSTSSGSGANVLTF. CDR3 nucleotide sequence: TGTGCCAGTAGTACCAGCTCAGGGTCCGGGGCCAACGTCCTGACTTTC.

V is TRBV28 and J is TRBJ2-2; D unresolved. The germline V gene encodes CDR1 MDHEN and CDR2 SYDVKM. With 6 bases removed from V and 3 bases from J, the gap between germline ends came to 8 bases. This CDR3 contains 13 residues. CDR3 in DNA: TGTGCCAGCAGCCGCGGCCACACCGGGGAGCTGTTTTTT. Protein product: CASSRGHTGELFF.

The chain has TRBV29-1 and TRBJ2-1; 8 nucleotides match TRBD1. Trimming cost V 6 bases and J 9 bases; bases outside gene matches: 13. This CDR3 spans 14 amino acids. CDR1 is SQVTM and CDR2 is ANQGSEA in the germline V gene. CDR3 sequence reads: CSVWTGFNLGEQFF. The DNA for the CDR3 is TGCAGCGTGTGGACAGGGTTTAATCTCGGTGAGCAGTTCTTC.

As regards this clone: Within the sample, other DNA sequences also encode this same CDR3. The CDR3 spells CASSSGQGRSPLHF. The CDR3, as DNA: TGTGCCAGCAGTTCGGGACAGGGGCGTTCACCCCTCCACTTT. The chain links TRBV28 to TRBJ1-6, with TRBD1 identical over 10 bases. The germline gives CDR1 MDHEN, CDR2 SYDVKM. Trimming cost V 4 bases and J 9 bases; bases outside gene matches: 3. The length of the CDR3 is 14 residues.

CDR3 sequence: CASSPQGQETQYF. The CDR3 DNA reads TGTGCCAGCAGTCCCCAGGGTCAAGAGACCCAGTACTTC. The genes are TRBV2 and TRBJ2-5, with D maybe TRBD1 (5 bases). Germline values: CDR1 SNHLY, CDR2 FYNNEI. The ends were cut back, 5 bases at V and 2 bases at J, with 9 bases in the middle. The CDR3 runs to 13 residues.

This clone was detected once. The CDR3 region has the DNA TGTGCCTGGAGTCCAAAACTACAGGGAGGGTCGCAAGAGACCCAGTACTTC. This codes for CAWSPKLQGGSQETQYF. The chain links TRBV30 to TRBJ2-5, with D possibly TRBD2 on 7 matching bases. The CDR3 spans 17 residues. Germline V lookup: CDR1 GTSNPN, CDR2 SVGIG (reference sequence). V lost 2 bases and J lost 2, with 21 bases in between.

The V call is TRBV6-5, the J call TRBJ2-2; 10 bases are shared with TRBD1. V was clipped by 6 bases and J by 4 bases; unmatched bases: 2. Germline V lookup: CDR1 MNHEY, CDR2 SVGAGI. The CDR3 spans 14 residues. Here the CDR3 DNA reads TGTGCCAGCAGCCGGACAGGGGGCACCGGGGAGCTGTTTTTT. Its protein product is CASSRTGGTGELFF.

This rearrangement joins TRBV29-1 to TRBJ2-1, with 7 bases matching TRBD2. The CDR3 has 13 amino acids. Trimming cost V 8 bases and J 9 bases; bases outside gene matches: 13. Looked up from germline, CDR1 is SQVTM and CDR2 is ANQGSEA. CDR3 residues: CSFGGAGGSEQFF. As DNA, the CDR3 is TGCAGCTTTGGAGGGGCCGGGGGGAGTGAGCAGTTCTTC.